The clone carrying this T cell receptor beta chain was seen a single time. Antigen: not known. The sample originates from a study of multiple sclerosis patients with progressive multifocal leukoencephalopathy. Whole-study findings and limits: In most PML patients, TRB repertoires appeared less diverse by entropy.

Documented time point: about a year of natalizumab therapy. The CDR3 length is 14 residues. Germline-derived CDR1 and CDR2 are MGHRA and YSYEKL. The V and J ends lost 2 bases and 4 bases, in that order; junction bases with no gene match: 4. Data came from immunoSEQ multiplex PCR; TCRdb stores just in-frame clones and leaves some out. The table has more than 20,000 clones, around 93% seen once. The specimen was PBMCs, collected from a patient treated with natalizumab. This chain connects TRBV4-1 to TRBJ1-1; the match to TRBD1 covers 7 bases. This receptor was identified in a man aged 25 to 40 with multiple sclerosis. The CDR3 loop is CASSQKGAGTEAFF. The CDR3 DNA reads as TGCGCCAGCAGCCAAAAGGGGGCTGGCACTGAAGCTTTCTTT.